This record looks at one T cell receptor (beta chain) sequence and its context. 13 Jbeta primers and 60 Vbeta primers were used for the PCR. The repertoire was sequenced with immunoSEQ multiplex PCR; TCRdb's copy has only in-frame clones and lacks some. The table for this sample gives tens of thousands of clones. Germline trimming cut 3 bases from V and 4 bases from J; bases unmatched to any gene: 8. Germline CDR1 MNHEY, CDR2 SVGAGI. This CDR3 comprises 15 residues. The sample originates from a study of cytomegalovirus exposure and HLA in healthy donors. The sample taken for sequencing was PBMCs. The chain joins TRBV6-5 to TRBJ2-7; 8 bases are shared with TRBD1. The receptor comes from a male donor in good health and CMV-seronegative. CDR3 region: CASSYGGGTGYEQYF. The CDR3 DNA sequence: TGTGCCAGCAGTTATGGGGGCGGGACAGGTTACGAGCAGTACTTC.